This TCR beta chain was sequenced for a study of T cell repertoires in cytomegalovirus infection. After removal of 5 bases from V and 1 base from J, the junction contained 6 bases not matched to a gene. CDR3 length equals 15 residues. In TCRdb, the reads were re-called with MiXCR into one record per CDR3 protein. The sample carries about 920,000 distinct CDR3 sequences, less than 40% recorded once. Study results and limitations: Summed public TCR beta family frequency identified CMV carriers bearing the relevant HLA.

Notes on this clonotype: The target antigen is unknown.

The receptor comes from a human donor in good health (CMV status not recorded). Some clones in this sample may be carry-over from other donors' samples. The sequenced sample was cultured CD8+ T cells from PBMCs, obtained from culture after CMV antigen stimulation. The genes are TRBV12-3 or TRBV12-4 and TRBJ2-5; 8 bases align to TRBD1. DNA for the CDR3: TGTGCCAGCAGTCCCGAGACAGGGGCCCAAGAGACCCAGTACTTC. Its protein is CASSPETGAQETQYF.